This T cell receptor beta chain was identified in a study of Tregs in tolerant kidney transplant recipients (dated by TCRdb to about 2019). About the investigation overall: The transplants used related donors along with nonmyeloablative bone marrow transplantation, and in the human trials mixed chimerism was transient. Before combined kidney and bone marrow transplantation, this study identified donor-specific regulatory T cells using TCRbeta sequencing and then followed those same cells after transplant. General findings and caveats noted by the study authors: Biological reproducibility was not directly addressed, though technical replication error appeared minimal. Because only a small number of patients were included, the study had limitations, and the results will need to be validated in larger populations as well as under other immunosuppression protocols. Donor-specific Treg expansion was found to exceed global Treg expansion in tolerant patients, suggesting antigen-driven rather than nonspecific expansion. The most biologically relevant and donor-specific TCRbeta repertoire appeared to be identified by expanding Tregs with activated donor B cells. For some patients, the PCR primers changed as time went on, which meant samples from those patients could not be compared with one another at the nucleotide level.

For TCRbeta CDR3 sequencing, genomic DNA was extracted from sorted cells using the QIAGEN DNeasy Blood and Tissue Kit. Through immunoSEQ, high-throughput TCRbeta CDR3 sequencing was done commercially, including PCR amplification with internal controls and bias correction. The source study handled its data this way. Unique productive TCRbeta sequences were defined by CDR3 nucleotide sequence when primers matched and otherwise by CDR3 amino acid sequence together with Vbeta and Jbeta genes. To correct for sorting error, sequences found in more than one sorted population at a frequency ratio of 2:1 or less were discarded, and the remaining shared sequences were assigned to the population with the higher frequency. A sequence was defined as donor-reactive if the sequence was expanded at least 5-fold in CFSE-low cells compared with unstimulated cells and had a frequency of at least 0.01% in CFSE-low cells. Jensen-Shannon divergence, calculated on the top 100 TCRbeta sequences ranked by frequency, was used to quantify repertoire divergence. For samples with multiple sequencing runs, sorting error was corrected separately for each run before the runs were pooled. TCRdb took over this immuneACCESS table, retaining in-frame rearrangements with V and J assigned. Such tables are incomplete; in checked studies, under half of the missing clones stem from an unresolved V gene, and the remainder is unexplained. That table gives V, J and clone size, and the DNA gave D and trimming. The sample's own table lists about 52,000 clones. About 0.82% of the sample lies in the top ten.

The time point label, as the study defines it: blood sample drawn before combined kidney and bone marrow transplant. Thawed PBMCs were FACS-sorted into unstimulated Tregs (CD4+CD25+CD127-), CD4+ non-Tregs (CD4+CD25-), CD4 cells and CD8 cells. Patients were 4 combined kidney and bone marrow transplant recipients from the ITN036ST trial, and only these trial subjects had samples available. Healthy control blood was processed by Ficoll density gradient to PBMCs and cryopreserved; patient PBMCs were collected before and after transplant. To note about this clone: No cognate antigen has been identified for it. The CDR3 end is not reached by the read, which stops 3 residues before it; the germline J gene fills it in.

Compared with germline, V lacks 5 bases and J lacks 1 base; bases without a gene match: 7. CDR3 length: 16 amino acids, cysteine to phenylalanine. The DNA shown is the part of the CDR3 that was read: 39 bases, in frame from base 1. CDR1 is given as SGHVS and CDR2 as FNYEAQ, both from the germline V gene. The TCR sequence derives from a human donor who received a combined kidney and bone marrow transplant. The sequencing here drew on CD4+ T cells from blood, taken before the transplant. The V and J segments used are TRBV7-6 and TRBJ1-3; 8 bases in the middle match TRBD1. The CDR3 is CASSLQGQGSGNTIYF. The covered CDR3 bases are TGTGCCAGCAGCCTACAAGGACAGGGATCTGGAAACACC.